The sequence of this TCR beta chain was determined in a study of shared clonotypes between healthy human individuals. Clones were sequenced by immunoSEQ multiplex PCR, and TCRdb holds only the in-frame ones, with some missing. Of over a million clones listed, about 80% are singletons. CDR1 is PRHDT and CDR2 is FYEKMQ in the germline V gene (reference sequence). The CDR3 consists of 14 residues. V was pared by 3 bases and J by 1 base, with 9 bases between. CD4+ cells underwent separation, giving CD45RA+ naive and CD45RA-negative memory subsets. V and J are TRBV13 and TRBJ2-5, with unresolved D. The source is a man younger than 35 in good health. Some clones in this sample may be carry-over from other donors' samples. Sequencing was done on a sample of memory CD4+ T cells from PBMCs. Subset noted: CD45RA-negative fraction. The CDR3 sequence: CASSLPGLQETQYF. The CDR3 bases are TGTGCCAGCAGCTTGCCGGGCCTCCAAGAGACCCAGTACTTC.